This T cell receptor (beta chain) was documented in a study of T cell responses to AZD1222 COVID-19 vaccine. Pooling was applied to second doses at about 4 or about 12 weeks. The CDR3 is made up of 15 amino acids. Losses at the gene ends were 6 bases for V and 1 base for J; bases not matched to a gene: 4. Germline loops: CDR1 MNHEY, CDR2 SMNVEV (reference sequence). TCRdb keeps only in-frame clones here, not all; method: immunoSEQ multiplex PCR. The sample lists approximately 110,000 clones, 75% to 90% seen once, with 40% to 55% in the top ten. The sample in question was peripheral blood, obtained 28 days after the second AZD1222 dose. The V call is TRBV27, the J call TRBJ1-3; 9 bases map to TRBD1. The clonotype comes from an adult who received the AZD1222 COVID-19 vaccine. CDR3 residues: CASSRDRASGNTIYF. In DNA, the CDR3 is TGTGCCAGCAGCAGGGACAGGGCATCTGGAAACACCATATATTTT.